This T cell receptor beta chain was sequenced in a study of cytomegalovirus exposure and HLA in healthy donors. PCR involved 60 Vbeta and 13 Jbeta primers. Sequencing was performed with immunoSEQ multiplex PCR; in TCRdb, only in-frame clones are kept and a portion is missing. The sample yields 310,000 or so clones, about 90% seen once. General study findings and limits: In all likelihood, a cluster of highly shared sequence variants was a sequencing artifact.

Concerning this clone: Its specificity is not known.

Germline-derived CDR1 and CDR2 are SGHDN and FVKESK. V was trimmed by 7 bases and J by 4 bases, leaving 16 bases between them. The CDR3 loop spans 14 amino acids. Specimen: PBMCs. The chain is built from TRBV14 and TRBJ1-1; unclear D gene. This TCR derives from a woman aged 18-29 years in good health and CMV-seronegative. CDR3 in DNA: TGTGCCAGCACCGCGTCGTTGATACGCACTGAAGCTTTCTTT. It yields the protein CASTASLIRTEAFF.